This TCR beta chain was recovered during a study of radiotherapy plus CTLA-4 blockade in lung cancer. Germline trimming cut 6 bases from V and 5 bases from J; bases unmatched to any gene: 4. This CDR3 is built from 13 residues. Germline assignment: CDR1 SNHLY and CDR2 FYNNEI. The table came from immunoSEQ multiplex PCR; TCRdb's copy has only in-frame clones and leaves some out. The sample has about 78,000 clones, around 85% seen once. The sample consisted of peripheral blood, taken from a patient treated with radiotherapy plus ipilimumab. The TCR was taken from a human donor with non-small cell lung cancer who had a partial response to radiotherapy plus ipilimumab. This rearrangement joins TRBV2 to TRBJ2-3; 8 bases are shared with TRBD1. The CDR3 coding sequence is TGTGCCAGCAGGCCTACAGGGGGAGATACGCAGTATTTT. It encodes CASRPTGGDTQYF.